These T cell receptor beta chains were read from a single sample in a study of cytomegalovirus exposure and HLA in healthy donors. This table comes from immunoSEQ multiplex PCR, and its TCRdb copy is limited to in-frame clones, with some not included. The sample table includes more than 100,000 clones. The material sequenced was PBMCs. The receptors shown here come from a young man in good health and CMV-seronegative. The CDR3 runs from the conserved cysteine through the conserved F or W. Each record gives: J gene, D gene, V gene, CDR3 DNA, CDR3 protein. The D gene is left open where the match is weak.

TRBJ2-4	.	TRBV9	TGTGCCAGCAGCGCCTCCCGGGAAAACATTCAGTACTTC	CASSASRENIQYF
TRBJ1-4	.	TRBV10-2	TGCGCCAGCTCTGGTGGAGGGGGGGGGAATGAAAAACTGTTTTTT	CASSGGGGGNEKLFF
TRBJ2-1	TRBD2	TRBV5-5	TGTGCCAGCAGCTTGGGGACTAGCGTGTACAATGAGCAGTTCTTC	CASSLGTSVYNEQFF
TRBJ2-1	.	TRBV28	TGTGCCAGCAGTCCGTCACAGGTATACAATGAGCAGTTCTTC	CASSPSQVYNEQFF
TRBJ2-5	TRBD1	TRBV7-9	TGTGCCAGCAGCTGGACAGGGGTCCAAGAGACCCAGTACTTC	CASSWTGVQETQYF
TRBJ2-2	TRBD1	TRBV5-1	TGCGCCAGCAGCTTGGTGGGACAGTCGAACACCGGGGAGCTGTTTTTT	CASSLVGQSNTGELFF
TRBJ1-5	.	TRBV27	TGTGCCAGCAGTCTAGGAACCGATAGCAATCAGCCCCAGCATTTT	CASSLGTDSNQPQHF
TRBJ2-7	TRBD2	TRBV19	TGTGCCAGTAGGCCGGGGGGGGGTCCCTACGAGCAGTACTTC	CASRPGGGPYEQYF
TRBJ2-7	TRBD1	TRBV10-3	TGTGCCATCACCAAAAAGGGACAGGGCTTACTCGGGGGTAAAGGAAGCGAGCAGTACTTC	CAITKKGQGLLGGKGSEQYF
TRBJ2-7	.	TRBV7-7	TGTGCTAGCAGCCCATTTTTCCCAGGCAGCACCGCCTACGAGCAGTACTTC	CASSPFFPGSTAYEQYF
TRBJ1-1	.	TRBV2	TGTGCCAGCAGTTATATAAACACTGAAGCTTTCTTT	CASSYINTEAFF
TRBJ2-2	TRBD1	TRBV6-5	TGTGCCAGCAGAACCAACCAGGGGGCGATCGGGGAGCTGTTTTTT	CASRTNQGAIGELFF
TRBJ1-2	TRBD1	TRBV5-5	TGTGCCAGCAGCTTGAGACAGGGTGGTCACTATGGCTACACCTTC	CASSLRQGGHYGYTF
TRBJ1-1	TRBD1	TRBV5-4	TGTGCCAGCAGGCTAACAGGGGGGGCTGGAACTGAAGCTTTCTTT	CASRLTGGAGTEAFF